The entry below gives a single T cell receptor beta chain sequence along with its context. The antigen is undetermined. These data belong to a study of T cell responses to AZD1222 COVID-19 vaccine. Study-level findings and limits: Most donors were white British and more were female, and clonal diversity was possibly underestimated. The study found vaccine-associated CD4 TCRs spanning spike, dominant at 160-218 and 743-854.

Produced via immunoSEQ multiplex PCR; TCRdb's table is partial and in-frame only. The sample consists of about 110,000 clones, around 87% of them appearing once. Germline assignment: CDR1 KGHSH and CDR2 LQKENI. The V end lost 3 bases, the J end lost 6 bases, and 9 bases lay between the germline ends. CDR3 length equals 12 residues. It was second doses at about 4 or about 12 weeks that were pooled. The clonotype was recovered from an adult who received the AZD1222 COVID-19 vaccine. Sequenced material: peripheral blood, taken 28 days after the second AZD1222 dose. This rearrangement joins TRBV18 to TRBJ2-7, with D uncertain. The CDR3 sequence: CASSPAAREQYF. The CDR3 DNA reads as TGTGCCAGCTCACCGGCAGCCCGCGAGCAGTACTTC.